These T cell receptor beta chains were read from a single sample in a study of metastatic and nonmetastatic thyroid tumors. TCRdb re-called the PCR reads via MiXCR. The table lists 5,500 to 7,000 clones, approximately 15% of them singletons. Sequenced material: tumor tissue. These receptors all stem from a male donor with papillary thyroid cancer or a benign thyroid nodule (not recorded which). Some clones in this sample may be carry-over from other donors' samples. Each CDR3 is given with its conserved first and last residue. The D gene is left open where the match is weak. Clone size is not always given. Where it is, it says once, few, many or a class for expanded clones.

v_call	cdr3_length	j_call	clone_size	d_call	cdr3_aa	cdr3_nt
TRBV10-2	15	TRBJ2-5	-	TRBD1	CASSEPGTGQETQYF	TGCGCCAGCAGTGAGCCGGGGACAGGGCAAGAGACCCAGTACTTC
TRBV28	17	TRBJ2-5	large	TRBD2	CASSPAGRSGGGETQYF	TGTGCCAGCAGTCCCGCGGGGAGAAGCGGGGGAGGTGAGACCCAGTACTTC
TRBV27	17	TRBJ2-6	-	-	CASSYRAIRSGANVLTF	TGTGCCAGCAGTTACAGGGCTATCCGATCTGGGGCCAACGTCCTGACTTTC
TRBV6-1	13	TRBJ2-7	-	-	CASSEEDSHEQYF	TGTGCCAGCAGTGAGGAGGACTCCCACGAGCAGTACTTC
TRBV6-1	13	TRBJ2-3	medium-sized	-	CASSPRLTDTQYF	TGTGCCAGCAGCCCTCGGCTCACAGATACGCAGTATTTT
TRBV28	18	TRBJ2-6	few	-	CASSRTGYSLGGANVLTF	TGTGCCAGCAGCCGAACAGGGTACTCGCTAGGTGGGGCCAACGTCCTGACTTTC
TRBV20-1	16	TRBJ2-7	medium-sized	TRBD1	CSARDQDRGAYYEQYF	TGCAGTGCTAGAGATCAGGACAGGGGCGCCTACTACGAGCAGTACTTC
TRBV10-3	12	TRBJ2-1	medium-sized	-	CAIGDSILEQFF	TGTGCCATCGGGGACTCCATCTTAGAGCAGTTCTTC
TRBV6-1	14	TRBJ1-5	medium-sized	TRBD1	CASSRDRSNQPQHF	TGTGCCAGCAGCCGGGACAGAAGCAATCAGCCCCAGCATTTT
TRBV20-1	17	TRBJ2-7	-	-	CRYGYTFGSGTSYEQYF	-
TRBV15	15	TRBJ1-5	few	-	CATSSFDVGEQPQHF	TGTGCCACCAGCAGCTTTGACGTGGGGGAACAGCCCCAGCATTTT
TRBV19	18	TRBJ2-2	medium-sized	-	CASSMGLVAAEGTGELFF	TGTGCCAGTAGTATGGGGTTGGTAGCGGCAGAGGGCACCGGGGAGCTGTTTTTT
TRBV6-4	14	TRBJ1-1	medium-sized	-	CASSDRGMNTEAFF	TGTGCCAGCAGTGACCGGGGAATGAACACTGAAGCTTTCTTT
TRBV6-1	15	TRBJ2-1	-	TRBD1	CASMGDRGLYNEQFF	TGTGCCAGCATGGGGGACAGGGGGCTCTACAATGAGCAGTTCTTC
TRBV9	17	TRBJ1-6	-	-	CASSVEPESSYNSPLHF	TGTGCCAGCAGCGTAGAGCCTGAGAGCTCCTATAATTCACCCCTCCACTTT
TRBV20-1	14	TRBJ2-2	medium-sized	-	CSARGGGTTGELFF	TGCAGTGCTAGAGGTGGGGGTACCACCGGGGAGCTGTTTTTT
TRBV20-1	17	TRBJ2-3	many	TRBD1	CSATPLRDRFGTDTQYF	TGCAGTGCTACACCTCTCCGGGACAGGTTTGGCACAGATACGCAGTATTTT
TRBV5-1	15	TRBJ2-1	few	TRBD2	CASSSTSGGTNEQFF	TGCGCCAGCAGCTCCACTAGCGGGGGCACCAATGAGCAGTTCTTC
TRBV6-1	14	TRBJ2-2	few	-	CASSEVGNTGELFF	TGTGCCAGCAGTGAAGTGGGTAACACCGGGGAGCTGTTTTTT
TRBV12-3/TRBV12-4	15	TRBJ2-5	many	-	CASSLSGGRRETQYF	TGTGCCAGCAGTTTATCCGGGGGCAGGAGGGAGACCCAGTACTTC
TRBV12-3/TRBV12-4	16	TRBJ2-5	-	TRBD2	CASSFLAGVSGETQYF	TGTGCCAGCAGTTTCCTAGCGGGAGTATCTGGAGAGACCCAGTACTTC
TRBV28	15	TRBJ2-5	few	TRBD1	CASSRTGLRGETQYF	TGTGCCAGCAGTAGGACAGGGCTACGGGGAGAGACCCAGTACTTC